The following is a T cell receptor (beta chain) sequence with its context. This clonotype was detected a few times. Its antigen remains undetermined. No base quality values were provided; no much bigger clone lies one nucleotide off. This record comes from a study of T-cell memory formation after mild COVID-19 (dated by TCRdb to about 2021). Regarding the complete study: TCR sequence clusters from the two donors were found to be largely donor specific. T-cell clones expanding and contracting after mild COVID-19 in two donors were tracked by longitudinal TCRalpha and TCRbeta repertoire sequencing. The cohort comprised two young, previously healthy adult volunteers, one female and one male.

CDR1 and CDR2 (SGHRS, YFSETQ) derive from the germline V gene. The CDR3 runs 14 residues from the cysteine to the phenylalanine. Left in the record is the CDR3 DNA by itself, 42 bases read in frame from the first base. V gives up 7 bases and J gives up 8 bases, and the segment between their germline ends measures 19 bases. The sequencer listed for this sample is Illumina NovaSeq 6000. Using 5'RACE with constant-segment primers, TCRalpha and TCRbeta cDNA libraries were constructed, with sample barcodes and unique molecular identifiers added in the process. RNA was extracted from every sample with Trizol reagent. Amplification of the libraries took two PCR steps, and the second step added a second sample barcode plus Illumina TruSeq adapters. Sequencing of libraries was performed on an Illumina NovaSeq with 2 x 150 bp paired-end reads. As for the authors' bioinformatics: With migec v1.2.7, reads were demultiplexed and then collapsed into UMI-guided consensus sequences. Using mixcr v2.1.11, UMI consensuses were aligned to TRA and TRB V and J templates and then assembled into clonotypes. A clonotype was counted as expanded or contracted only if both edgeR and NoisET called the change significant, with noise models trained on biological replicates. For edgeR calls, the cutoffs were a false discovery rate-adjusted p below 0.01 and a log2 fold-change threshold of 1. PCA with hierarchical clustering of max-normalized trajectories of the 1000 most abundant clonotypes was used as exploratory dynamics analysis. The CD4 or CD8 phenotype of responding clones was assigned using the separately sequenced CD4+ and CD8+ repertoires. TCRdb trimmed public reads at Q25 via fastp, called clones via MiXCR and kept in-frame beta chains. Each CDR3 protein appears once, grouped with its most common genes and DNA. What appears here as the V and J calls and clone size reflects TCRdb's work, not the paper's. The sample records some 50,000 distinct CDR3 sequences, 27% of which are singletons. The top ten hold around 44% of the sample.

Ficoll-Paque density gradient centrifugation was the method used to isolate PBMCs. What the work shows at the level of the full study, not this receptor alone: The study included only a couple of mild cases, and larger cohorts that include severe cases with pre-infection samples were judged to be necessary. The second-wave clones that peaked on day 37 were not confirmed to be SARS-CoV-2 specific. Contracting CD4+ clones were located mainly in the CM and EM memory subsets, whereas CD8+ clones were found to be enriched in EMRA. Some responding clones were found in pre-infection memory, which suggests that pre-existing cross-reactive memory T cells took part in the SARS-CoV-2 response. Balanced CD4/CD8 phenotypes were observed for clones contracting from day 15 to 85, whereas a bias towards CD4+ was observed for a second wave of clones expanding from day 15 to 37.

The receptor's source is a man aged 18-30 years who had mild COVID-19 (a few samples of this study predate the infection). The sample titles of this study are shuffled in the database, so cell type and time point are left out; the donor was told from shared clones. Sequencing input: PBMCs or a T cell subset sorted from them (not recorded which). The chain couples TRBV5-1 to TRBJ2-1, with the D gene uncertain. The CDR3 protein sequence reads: CASRLSHLIDEQFF. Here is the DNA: TGCGCCAGCCGACTGAGCCACCTCATCGATGAGCAGTTCTTC.